The clone carrying this T cell receptor beta chain showed up just a few times. Antigen unknown. The CDR3 contains 12 residues. Trimming shortened V by 2 bases and J by 13 bases, and 14 bases separated the two germline ends. TCRdb reanalyzed the PCR reads with MiXCR. This table has approximately 70,000 clones, around 20% appearing once. The entry originates in a study of metastatic and nonmetastatic thyroid tumors. General observations from the study: The reported finding was significantly higher TCR beta diversity in malignant thyroid tumors relative to benign nodules, in blood and tumor.

Thyroid surgery had not been preceded by any treatment in any patient. The material sequenced was blood. The clonotype originates from a female donor with papillary thyroid cancer or a benign thyroid nodule (not recorded which). Some clones in this sample may be carry-over from other donors' samples. The J gene is TRBJ1-1, the V gene TRBV12-3 or TRBV12-4; possible D gene TRBD1, 5 bases. The CDR3 DNA sequence: TGTGCCAGCAGTTTACGGCAGGACAAAGATTTCTTT. Translated, it gives CASSLRQDKDFF.